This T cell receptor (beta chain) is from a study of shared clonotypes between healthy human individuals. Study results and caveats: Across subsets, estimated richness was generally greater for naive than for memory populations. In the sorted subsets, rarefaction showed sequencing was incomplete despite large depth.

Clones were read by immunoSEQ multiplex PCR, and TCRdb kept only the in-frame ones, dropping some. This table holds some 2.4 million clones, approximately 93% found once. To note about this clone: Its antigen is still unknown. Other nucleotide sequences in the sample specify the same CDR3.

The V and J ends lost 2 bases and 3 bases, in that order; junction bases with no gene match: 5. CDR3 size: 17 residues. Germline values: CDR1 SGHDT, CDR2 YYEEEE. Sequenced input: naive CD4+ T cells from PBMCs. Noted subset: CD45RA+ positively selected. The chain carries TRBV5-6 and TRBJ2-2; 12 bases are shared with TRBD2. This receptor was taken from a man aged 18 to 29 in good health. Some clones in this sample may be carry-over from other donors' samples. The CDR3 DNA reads TGTGCCAGCAGCTTACCGGGACTAGCGGGCGACACCGGGGAGCTGTTTTTT. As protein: CASSLPGLAGDTGELFF.